These T cell receptor beta chains were read from a single sample in a study of blood T cell repertoires in COVID-19. Some clones are missing from TCRdb's copy, which holds only in-frame ones; the method was immunoSEQ multiplex PCR. The data hold 300,000 or so clones, with roughly 91% observed a single time. Sequenced material: peripheral blood. The receptors shown here come from a man aged 50 or older with active or convalescent COVID-19. Each CDR3 is given with its conserved first and last residue. The D gene is left open where the match is weak. Size values are once, few and many counts, or a class for expanded clones, and some rows have none.

TRBV18	TRBD1	TRBJ1-1	-	TGTGCCAGCTCACAAGGGGGCGGTGAAGCTTTCTTT	CASSQGGGEAFF
TRBV2	-	TRBJ1-6	-	TGTGCCAGCACCACCCGGAATTCACCCCTCCACTTT	CASTTRNSPLHF
TRBV11-3	TRBD1	TRBJ2-3	-	TGTGCCAGCAGCCCGCGACAGGGGGCAGATACGCAGTATTTT	CASSPRQGADTQYF
TRBV7-2	-	TRBJ2-3	-	TGTGCCAGCAGGTTAGGCCGGTCTTGGACAGATACGCAGTATTTT	CASRLGRSWTDTQYF
TRBV5-6	TRBD1	TRBJ1-1	-	TGTGCCAGCAGCCTCCCGGACAGGGGCACTGAAGCTTTCTTT	CASSLPDRGTEAFF
TRBV2	-	TRBJ1-3	-	TGTGCCAGCACCATCAGCCGGGATTACTCTGGAAACACCATATATTTT	CASTISRDYSGNTIYF
TRBV6-1	-	TRBJ1-3	few	TGTGCCAGCAGTGAAGTTTTCCCTAGCTCTGGAAACACCATATATTTT	CASSEVFPSSGNTIYF
TRBV7-2	-	TRBJ2-1	-	TGTGCCAGCAGCTCCAGGGCCTACAATGAGCAGTTCTTC	CASSSRAYNEQFF
TRBV10-3	TRBD1	TRBJ2-5	-	TGTGCCATCAGACCGGGACAGGGGTCCCAAGAGACCCAGTACTTC	CAIRPGQGSQETQYF
TRBV6-5	TRBD1	TRBJ1-5	-	TGTGCCAGCAGGCCCCAGGGACAGACAAATCAGCCCCAGCATTTT	CASRPQGQTNQPQHF
TRBV2	-	TRBJ1-5	-	TGTGCCAGCAGCCAACGGACTGCTCAGCCCCAGCATTTT	CASSQRTAQPQHF
TRBV7-2	-	TRBJ2-5	-	TGTGCCAGCAGTGGTTCCGGTTCAGAGACCCAGTACTTC	CASSGSGSETQYF
TRBV15	TRBD2	TRBJ2-7	-	TGTGCCACCAGCAGAGGAGGGCTAGCGGGGTGGGACTACGAGCAGTACTTC	CATSRGGLAGWDYEQYF
TRBV11-3	-	TRBJ2-1	-	TGTGCCAGCAGCTCCTCTAGAATACATGAGCAGTTCTTC	CASSSSRIHEQFF
TRBV6-5	-	TRBJ1-2	-	TGTGCCAGCATAAGCAGGGGCAATTGGGATGGCTACACCTTC	CASISRGNWDGYTF
TRBV2	TRBD1	TRBJ1-4	-	TGTGCCAGCCTGGACAGGGGGAATGAAAAACTGTTTTTT	CASLDRGNEKLFF
TRBV5-4	TRBD1	TRBJ1-1	-	TGTGCCAGCAGCCAAGCGGGACAGGGAGTCACTGAAGCTTTCTTT	CASSQAGQGVTEAFF
TRBV30	TRBD2	TRBJ2-7	-	TGTGCCTGGAGTGTCGCCGGGGGGGACGAGCAGTACTTC	CAWSVAGGDEQYF
TRBV10-3	-	TRBJ1-4	-	TGTGCCATTCGGGGGACGCAAAATGAAAAACTGTTTTTT	CAIRGTQNEKLFF
TRBV30	TRBD1	TRBJ1-4	-	TGTGCCTGGAGTGTCCTAGGGGGCGTTGGTGAAAAACTGTTTTTT	CAWSVLGGVGEKLFF
TRBV15	-	TRBJ2-3	-	TGTGCCACCAGCAGCTTACTAACTCGCACAGATACGCAGTATTTT	CATSSLLTRTDTQYF
TRBV4-2	-	TRBJ1-2	-	TGTGCCAGCAGCCAAGATCGGGGCAGGGGCCGCGGCTACACCTTC	CASSQDRGRGRGYTF
TRBV7-2	-	TRBJ1-1	-	TGTGCCAGCAGCTTGGCGCGGGGGGACACTGAAGCTTTCTTT	CASSLARGDTEAFF
TRBV18	TRBD2	TRBJ2-1	-	TGTGCCAGCTCACCGGAGCGGGGGGGCGGCAATGAGCAGTTCTTC	CASSPERGGGNEQFF
TRBV7-9	TRBD1	TRBJ1-4	-	TGTGCCAGCAGCGCCGGGGGACAGGGACGCGAAAAACTGTTTTTT	CASSAGGQGREKLFF
TRBV19	TRBD1	TRBJ2-7	-	TGTGCCAGTAGTCCAGGGACAGGGGGCTACGAGCAGTACTTC	CASSPGTGGYEQYF
TRBV5-6	-	TRBJ1-4	few	TGTGCCAGCAGCCTATGGACAGTCAATGAAAAACTGTTTTTT	CASSLWTVNEKLFF
TRBV12-3/TRBV12-4	-	TRBJ1-2	-	TGTGCCAGCAGTTTAGTCCAGGGGATTGGCTACACCTTC	CASSLVQGIGYTF
TRBV6-4	-	TRBJ2-2	-	TGTGCCAGCAGCGCCGGTTCGACTTCCTCGAACACCGGGGAGCTGTTTTTT	CASSAGSTSSNTGELFF
TRBV19	TRBD1	TRBJ2-3	-	TGTGCCAGTAGTACCCGGACAGGGGGAGTAGATACGCAGTATTTT	CASSTRTGGVDTQYF
TRBV19	-	TRBJ1-3	-	TGTGCCAGTACCAAGGCGGCGGGAAACACCATATATTTT	CASTKAAGNTIYF
TRBV15	-	TRBJ1-2	-	TGTGCCACCAGCAGAGTAGGAGGAGGGAACTATGGCTACACCTTC	CATSRVGGGNYGYTF
TRBV5-6	TRBD1	TRBJ1-2	-	TGTGCCAGCAGCTTATACGGCGGGACAGGTTTTGGCTACACCTTC	CASSLYGGTGFGYTF
TRBV10-3	TRBD2	TRBJ2-2	once	TGTGCCATCAGTGAGTCTGCGGGAGCGAACACCGGGGAGCTGTTTTTT	CAISESAGANTGELFF
TRBV3-1/TRBV3-2	-	TRBJ2-6	-	TGTGCCAGCAGCCGAAAGTTTCAGTGGGAGGTCGGGTCTGGGGCCAACGTCCTGACTTTC	CASSRKFQWEVGSGANVLTF
TRBV7-2	-	TRBJ1-2	-	TGTGCCAGCAGCTTGACAGGCAGCTATGGCTACACCTTC	CASSLTGSYGYTF
TRBV5-4	TRBD1	TRBJ1-2	-	TGTGCCAGCAGCCCACCGGGACAGGGGTATGGCTACACCTTC	CASSPPGQGYGYTF
TRBV24-1	TRBD1	TRBJ1-3	-	TGTGCCACCAGTGACTCGGGACAGCTCTTCTCTGGAAACACCATATATTTT	CATSDSGQLFSGNTIYF
TRBV3-1/TRBV3-2	TRBD2	TRBJ2-7	-	TGTGCCAGCAGCCAAGTTGTAGCGGGAGGGGAGAACGAGCAGTACTTC	CASSQVVAGGENEQYF
TRBV5-1	-	TRBJ2-1	once	TGCGCCAGCAGCTTGGAGGCTAGCGCCAATGAGCAGTTCTTC	CASSLEASANEQFF
TRBV5-1	TRBD1	TRBJ1-5	-	TGCGCCAGCAGCCCCGGAGGACAGGGCGCTAATCAGCCCCAGCATTTT	CASSPGGQGANQPQHF
TRBV6-2/TRBV6-3	TRBD2	TRBJ2-3	-	TGTGCCAGCAGTTACGGCGGGGGGGCCTCTACAGATACGCAGTATTTT	CASSYGGGASTDTQYF
TRBV28	TRBD1	TRBJ2-7	-	TGTGCCAGCAGTTCCGGACAGGGCGCATCCTACGAGCAGTACTTC	CASSSGQGASYEQYF
TRBV28	TRBD1	TRBJ1-2	-	TGTGCCAGCAGACCACAGGGGTCCTATAGCTACACCTTC	CASRPQGSYSYTF
TRBV5-5	-	TRBJ2-2	-	TGTGCCAGCAGCTTTAGGACAGCGAACACCGGGGAGCTGTTTTTT	CASSFRTANTGELFF
TRBV5-6	TRBD2	TRBJ2-2	-	TGTGCCAGCAGCTCGAGACTAGCGGGGAGTCCCGGGGAGCTGTTTTTT	CASSSRLAGSPGELFF
TRBV5-1	TRBD2	TRBJ2-7	-	TGCGCCAGCAGCATCGGGACTAGCGATTACTACGAGCAGTACTTC	CASSIGTSDYYEQYF
TRBV4-1	TRBD2	TRBJ2-7	-	TGCGCCAGCAGCCAAGACCTAGCGGACTCCTACGAGCAGTACTTC	CASSQDLADSYEQYF
TRBV24-1	TRBD1	TRBJ2-7	few	TGTGCCACCAGTGATTTGGGGACAGGTGGTACCTACGAGCAGTACTTC	CATSDLGTGGTYEQYF
TRBV5-1	TRBD1	TRBJ1-1	once	TGCGCCAGCAGCCTGGTACCACGGGACAGCGGGGAAGCTTTCTTT	CASSLVPRDSGEAFF